This T cell receptor beta chain came from a study of cytomegalovirus exposure and HLA in healthy donors. Study results and caveats: Within the 120 or so validation repertoires, first-cohort TCR clusters tended to co-occur, according to a later analysis. Investigators reported around 150 TCR beta chains as tied to cytomegalovirus.

Concerning this clone: Its specificity is not known.

The donors were members of the roughly 130-subject validation cohort (separate from the approximately 670-subject first cohort). Produced via immunoSEQ multiplex PCR; TCRdb's table is partial and in-frame only. The sample yields roughly 59,000 clones, 85% to 95% seen once. Per the germline V gene, CDR1 is MNHEY and CDR2 is SMNVEV (reference sequence). The CDR3 has 18 residues. Trimming removed 0 bases at V and 0 bases at J, with 14 bases between. V and J are TRBV27 and TRBJ2-2; maybe TRBD2 (6 bases). Material for sequencing was PBMCs. The receptor was derived from a woman aged 18-29 years in good health and CMV-seropositive. In nucleotides, the CDR3 is TGTGCCAGCAGTTTATCGACAGCGGGCTTTCCGAACACCGGGGAGCTGTTTTTT. It specifies CASSLSTAGFPNTGELFF.